The present entry profiles one TCR beta chain with its context. Its antigen is not identified. Trimming took off 5 bases at V and 5 bases at J, with 27 bases between the two ends. The CDR3 is made up of 18 amino acids. CDR1 and CDR2 from the germline V gene are SEHNR and FQNEAQ (reference sequence). Produced via immunoSEQ multiplex PCR; TCRdb's table is partial and in-frame only. The table lists approximately 150,000 clones, around 93% of them singletons. This sample was included in a study of T cell responses to AZD1222 COVID-19 vaccine. Overall study findings and caveats: Spike-specific TCR breadth and depth were elevated following two AZD1222 doses. None of the repertoires were sampled until the peak T cell response had passed. Within unmutated variant regions lay the reported targets of nearly half of spike-specific TCRs. In a largely white British group with more females than males, clonal diversity was possibly underestimated.

The chain joins TRBV7-9 to TRBJ2-5; D may be TRBD1 (6 bases). This TCR came from an adult in good health. The sequencing used peripheral blood, collected on day 0 of AZD1222 vaccination. The CDR3 nucleotides are TGTGCCAGCAGCACTGAAGGCCGGACAGCACTGAGAAGGGAGACCCAGTACTTC. Amino acid sequence: CASSTEGRTALRRETQYF.